The 5 T cell receptor beta chains below come from one sample, sequenced in a study of blood T cell repertoires in COVID-19. Here immunoSEQ multiplex PCR was the method, and the copy in TCRdb shows in-frame clones only, minus some. This sample yields over 200,000 clones, of which 86% are seen a single time; 15% to 18% belongs to the top ten. Sequenced sample: PBMCs or T cells enriched from blood (not recorded which). The receptor set was obtained from a man aged 18-30 years who had recovered from COVID-19.

The chain recombines TRBV28 with TRBJ2-7, with TRBD2 matching 10 bases. CDR1 MDHEN and CDR2 SYDVKM come from the germline V gene. Unmatched junction bases numbered 3, after V lost 4 bases and J lost 3 bases. This CDR3 is built from 14 residues. CDR3 region: CASSSLAGVYEQYF. The CDR3 DNA sequence: TGTGCCAGCAGTTCGCTAGCGGGAGTCTACGAGCAGTACTTC.

This clone was detected only once. This sequence joins TRBV6-5 and TRBJ2-3; TRBD1 aligns across 8 bases. J was trimmed by 0 bases and V by 3 bases; bases with no gene match: 2. This CDR3 comprises 15 residues. CDR1 and CDR2 from the germline V gene are MNHEY and SVGAGI. The CDR3 is CASSYWTGSTDTQYF. The CDR3 bases are TGTGCCAGCAGTTATTGGACAGGGAGCACAGATACGCAGTATTTT.

The rearrangement joins TRBV4-2 to TRBJ1-1, with a tentative D call TRBD1 (5 bases). The germline gives CDR1 LGHNA, CDR2 YNFKEQ. This CDR3 contains 16 residues. V dropped 0 bases and J dropped 0 bases, with 11 bases sitting between them. CDR3 bases: TGTGCCAGCAGCCAAGAACAGGAACTCTTGAACACTGAAGCTTTCTTT. Protein: CASSQEQELLNTEAFF.

The J gene is TRBJ1-5, the V gene TRBV6-1; D ambiguous. The CDR3 consists of 14 residues. The V end was cut by 2 bases, the J end by 4 bases, with 9 bases between. Germline assignment: CDR1 MNHNS and CDR2 SASEGT. The CDR3 loop is CASSESTENQPQHF. The DNA of the CDR3 is TGTGCCAGCAGTGAATCCACAGAGAATCAGCCCCAGCATTTT.

This chain uses TRBV19 with TRBJ2-1; D call uncertain. The CDR3 consists of 15 residues. V was cut by 3 bases and J by 3 bases, with 12 bases left in between. Germline V gene lookup returns CDR1 LNHDA and CDR2 SQIVND (reference sequence). The CDR3, as DNA: TGTGCCAGTAGTATCGGCAGGTCAATCTACAATGAGCAGTTCTTC. This gives the protein CASSIGRSIYNEQFF. Filled out from reference TRBV19 and TRBJ2-1, the complete variable domain reads DGGITQSPKYLFRKEGQNVTLSCEQNLNHDAMYWYRQDPGQGLRLIYYSQIVNDFQKGDIAEGYSVSREKKESFPLTVTSAQKNPTAFYLCASSIGRSIYNEQFFGPGTRLTVL.